The rows below give T cell receptor beta chains drawn from one sample of a study of TIL therapy for anti-PD-1-resistant metastatic lung cancer. Generated by immunoSEQ multiplex PCR, the TCRdb table keeps only in-frame clones and is missing some. The sample carries approximately 87,000 clones, 50% to 70% recorded once. The sample consisted of tumor tissue, taken at baseline. Every receptor here comes from a person aged 25-79 years with non-small cell lung cancer. The CDR3 runs from the conserved cysteine through the conserved F or W. A clone size is listed for some rows: how often the clone was seen (once, few, many), or a class if it is expanded.

clone size,V gene,CDR3 protein
.,TRBV6-5,CASSPTGLNEKLFF
once,TRBV7-6,CASTSNEVLTDTQYF
.,TRBV7-8,CASSETYRGQETQYF
.,TRBV5-1,CASSPYKGLANYGYTF
.,TRBV5-4,CASSRTSTDTQYF
.,TRBV7-9,CASSPPASIYNEQFF
.,TRBV27,CASSSRGRFNYGYTF
.,TRBV6-6,CASSIGQGGVYQPQHF
few,TRBV3-1/TRBV3-2,CASSTGYRGETQYF
.,TRBV13,CASSLGGQGPTSYYGYTF
few,TRBV5-1,CASSPPGEGGEKLFF
once,TRBV7-2,CASSYPRTGPNTGELFF
.,TRBV7-2,CASSYGGGTGEAFF
.,TRBV9,CASSARTGAGELFF
.,TRBV7-8,CASSLFHSTDSNQPQHF
.,TRBV11-2,CASSATYKISEQYF
.,TRBV11-3,CASSSRRGEAFF
few,TRBV7-9,CASSDGQGRTSEKLFF
.,TRBV5-4,CASSMGRDNEQFF
few,TRBV7-9,CASSFVENTEAFF
.,TRBV3-1/TRBV3-2,CASSPAALGGIEAFF
.,TRBV7-7,CASSLVSGTVPKNIQYF
few,TRBV7-3,CASSSRPSLEAFF
many,TRBV2,CASKTISYEQYF
.,TRBV4-3,CASSQVRGGSGELFF
.,TRBV7-8,CASSWRYGPENPNEQFF
few,TRBV11-2,CASSLDLRTYYEQYF
few,TRBV30,CAWSVQGGKLFF
.,TRBV24-1,CATSDLTSGRDNEQFF
few,TRBV28,CASTLREKLFF
.,TRBV4-1,CASSKTPAGASTDTQYF
.,TRBV28,CASRPGTSAYGYTF
.,TRBV23-1,CASIPGLAENNEQFF
.,TRBV28,CASSLGGGGKPQHF
once,TRBV28,CASSYERGHYGYTF
.,TRBV7-8,CASSSRTTPNNSPLHF
.,TRBV5-5,CASSLGTANTEAFF
.,TRBV7-6,CASSPGPGSLNTEAFF
.,TRBV10-2,CASQWGSNEQFF
.,TRBV7-7,CASSLGGGGRTETQYF
few,TRBV28,CASSFPYHRPMDTQYF
.,TRBV4-1,CASRNRDRAISNTGELFF
.,TRBV19,CASSTQGEYQPQHF
.,TRBV4-1,CASSQGFQDRVNEKLFF
.,TRBV7-2,CASSLVGTGHQPQHF
few,TRBV5-5,CASSPRQAANYGYTF
.,TRBV7-9,CASSLGGRGAYEQYF
few,TRBV30,CAWSRTGELFF
few,TRBV9,CASSVGSLNTEAFF
.,TRBV7-8,CASSHPGLAVYEQYF
once,TRBV3-1/TRBV3-2,CASSPGQVRETQYF